This T cell receptor beta chain was documented in a study of blood T cell repertoires in COVID-19 (dated by TCRdb to about 2020). Notes on the research overall: Collaborator samples came from the United States, Italy and Spain and covered acute and convalescent phases of COVID-19. Samples were obtained from the ongoing ImmuneRACE study (first 160 participants) and from 1,254 subjects provided by 6 global collaborators. Where available, HLA class I and class II types were taken from metadata supplied by the sample provider and were not determined by assay-based typing. The repertoires were released in a freely available public database meant as a resource for research on the immune response to SARS-CoV-2. The prospective study material was composed of cDNA or gDNA derived from T cells, B-cell-depleted T cells, or PBMCs. Deeply sampled blood TCRbeta repertoires from subjects exposed to, actively infected with, or recovered from COVID-19 were included in the dataset. The sample metadata nearly always contained a de-identified subject ID, COVID-19 status, age in years and sex. Broad study findings and their caveats: Clinical and demographic metadata were provided uncurated, with the amount varying by source and participant.

The immunoSEQ Assay, a bias-controlled multiplex PCR, was used to amplify TCRbeta CDR3 regions from genomic DNA. Per the source publication's procedure: Nucleated cell counts per sample were estimated from amplification of reference gene primers within the assay. To quantify the absolute abundance of each unique TCRbeta CDR3 rearrangement, sequence reads were collapsed and filtered. For each sample, productive Simpson clonality was calculated as the square root of Simpson's diversity index over productive rearrangements. The source is immuneACCESS, and TCRdb retained only in-frame sequences with V and J called. Part of the clones is not carried over; for the studies checked, unresolved V genes explain less than half of this, and the remainder is unexplained. That table furnishes V, J and clone size, whereas the DNA furnished D and trimming. Here the sample has fewer than 85,000 clones; 70% to 85% occur a single time. Approximately 40% of the sample lies in the top ten.

About this clone itself: Its recognized antigen is unknown. Per-base qualities were not stored, and no clone one base away is much larger.

The collaborating institutions used their own protocols to collect whole blood in K2EDTA tubes. For TCRbeta analysis, collaborator samples were shipped as frozen whole blood, as isolated PBMCs, or as DNA extracted from either sample type. From cysteine to phenylalanine, the CDR3 is 15 amino acids long. The kept DNA is CDR3 alone, 45 bases in frame from the first base. Trimming takes 0 bases from V and 7 bases from J, and the germline ends sit 14 bases apart. For CDR1 and CDR2, the germline V gene lists SGHRS and YFSETQ. The TCR was taken from a woman in her 70s with acute or convalescent COVID-19. This chain joins TRBV5-1 to TRBJ1-5; TRBD1 might be the D gene, on 5 matching bases. The specimen sequenced was peripheral blood. The nucleotide sequence is given as TGCGCCAGCAGCTTGGGTTCGGGGGAATGGCAGCCCCAGCATTTT. This encodes CASSLGSGEWQPQHF.